This T cell receptor (beta chain) originates from a study of blood T cell repertoires in COVID-19. Study overall: COVID-19 samples collected from the United States, Italy and Spain covered acute and convalescent phases.

Recruits, aged about 18 to 95 years, lived in 24 US areas. Participants' reported clinical history set cohort assignment. The recovered donors of Cohort 3 showed two negative PCRs, clearance, or symptom resolution. This clone showed up just once. This table comes from immunoSEQ multiplex PCR, and its TCRdb copy is limited to in-frame clones, with some not included. The sample carries roughly 330,000 clones, around 87% recorded once. This CDR3 comprises 18 residues. V was trimmed by 4 bases and J by 5 bases, leaving 27 bases between them. Germline CDR1 is PRHDT and CDR2 is FYEKMQ (reference sequence). The chain carries TRBV13 and TRBJ2-7; a weak D match, TRBD2 (7 bases). Sequencing input: PBMCs or T cells enriched from blood (not recorded which). This clonotype originated in a woman aged 25 to 39 who had recovered from COVID-19. The CDR3, as DNA: TGTGCCAGCAGCTCTTCCTTTAGGGGGGAGGGCATTTTCGACGAGCAGTACTTC. Translation gives CASSSSFRGEGIFDEQYF. Full variable domain (outside the CDR3, taken from reference TRBV13 and TRBJ2-7): AAGVIQSPRHLIKEKRETATLKCYPIPRHDTVYWYQQGPGQDPQFLISFYEKMQSDKGSIPDRFSAQQFSDYHSELNMSSLELGDSALYFCASSSSFRGEGIFDEQYFGPGTRLTVT.